These 2 T cell receptor beta chains came from one sample sequenced in a study of post-analysis software for immune sequencing data. The authors incorporated unique molecular identifiers into the TCR beta cDNA libraries. TCRdb fed the PCR reads into MiXCR, producing one record per CDR3 protein. The repertoire includes about 770,000 distinct CDR3 sequences, 46% of them detected once, and roughly 4.9% sits in the top ten. These TCRs' antigens remain unknown. Notes on the study in general: Controls showed lower frequencies than patients for roughly 5 TRBV segments, and TRBV5-6, TRBV5-1 and TRBV20-1 were among these.

Source material: blood. The receptor set was obtained from a girl aged 10 to 17 with multiple sclerosis.

CDR3 in DNA: TGTGCCAGCAGCGGACGACTAGCCTACGAGCAGTACTTC. It translates to CASSGRLAYEQYF. The chain has TRBV13 and TRBJ2-7; D perhaps matches TRBD2 (6 bases). This CDR3 has 13 residues. V lost 5 bases and J lost 2, with 10 bases in between. Germline CDR1 and CDR2: PRHDT and FYEKMQ (reference sequence).

The chain couples TRBV18 to TRBJ2-7; 9 nucleotides line up with TRBD1. V gave up 3 bases and J gave up 7 bases; unmatched junction bases: 10. The CDR3 is 15 residues long. Germline V gene sequence: CDR1 KGHSH, CDR2 LQKENI. CDR3 nucleotides: TGTGCCAGCTCACCGGGACAGGGATTTGGCAATGAGCAGTACTTC. This sequence encodes CASSPGQGFGNEQYF.